This paragraph reports one T cell receptor beta chain. This sample was taken from a study of shared clonotypes between healthy human individuals. With 2 bases clipped from V and 5 bases from J, the junction kept 9 bases outside the gene matches. The germline gives CDR1 SGHRS, CDR2 YFSETQ. The CDR3 runs 16 residues. Some clones are missing from TCRdb's copy, which holds only in-frame ones; the method was immunoSEQ multiplex PCR. This sample has about 450,000 clones, with roughly 78% found just once. Sequencing input: PBMCs. The sequence derives from a woman aged 40-49 years in good health. Some clones in this sample may be carry-over from other donors' samples. The chain combines TRBV5-1 with TRBJ2-1, with 8 bases that match TRBD1. The CDR3 loop reads CASSFHGQGGHNEQFF. The CDR3 DNA is TGCGCCAGCAGCTTCCACGGACAGGGAGGACACAATGAGCAGTTCTTC.